The clone carrying this T cell receptor (beta chain) was seen many times. Authors of the study amplified TCR beta CDR3 regions from RNA transcripts. When the TCR CDR3 underwent first-round RT-PCR, the HTBI primer set was used. TCRdb independently ran MiXCR on the multiplex PCR reads; one entry per CDR3 protein. Of 300,000 to 450,000 distinct CDR3 sequences listed, 13% were seen once; the top ten hold around 9.2%. These data are taken from a study of T cells in Graves' hyperthyroidism and ophthalmopathy. Trimming took 6 bases from V and 3 from J; bases not matched to a gene: 16. The CDR3 consists of 18 residues.

The TCR was taken from a woman between 18 and 30 years old with Graves' hyperthyroidism. The genes are TRBV12-3 or TRBV12-4 and TRBJ2-7; 11 bases map to TRBD2. Sequencing used blood. The CDR3 nucleotides are TGTGCCAGCAGCCGAACGGGTAGCGGGAGGGCTGAACGCTACGAGCAGTACTTC. It translates to CASSRTGSGRAERYEQYF.